This TCR beta chain was captured in a study of CD8 T cells in Susac syndrome. The CDR3 runs 14 residues. Germline V gene lookup returns CDR1 KGHDR and CDR2 SFDVKD. Trimming took 0 bases from V and 0 from J, leaving 5 bases between them. The multiple sclerosis controls, all treatment-naive patients, had relapsing-remitting disease that was stable or active. An input of roughly 0.5 to 1 ug of RNA was subjected to reverse transcription using random hexamers. The TCR beta CDR3 was amplified by immunoSEQ multiplex PCR across 54 Vbeta, 13 Jbeta. TCRdb used MiXCR to reprocess the immunoSEQ multiplex PCR reads, holding one entry per CDR3 protein. The sample lists a few hundred thousand distinct CDR3 sequences; roughly 95% were seen once.

The origin of this receptor is a human donor with multiple sclerosis. J is TRBJ2-7 and V is TRBV24-1; D gene ambiguous. Material: CD4+ T cells from PBMCs. DNA of the CDR3: TGTGCCACCAGTGATTTGGGGGACTCCTACGAGCAGTACGTC. The encoded protein is CATSDLGDSYEQYV.